These 26 T cell receptor beta chains came from one sample sequenced in a study of T-cell memory formation after mild COVID-19. MiXCR was run by TCRdb on the 5' RACE reads, yielding one entry per CDR3 protein. The sample lists approximately 210,000 distinct CDR3 sequences; roughly 30% were seen once. Sequencing was done on a sample of PBMCs or a T cell subset sorted from them (not recorded which). These receptor sequences come from an adult woman who had mild COVID-19 (a few samples of this study predate the infection). Cell type and time point are not known.

The genes are TRBV24-1 and TRBJ2-3; 7 positions match TRBD1. Germline CDR1 and CDR2: KGHDR and SFDVKD. Losses at the gene ends were 6 bases for V and 1 base for J; bases not matched to a gene: 6. The CDR3 spans 15 residues. The CDR3 DNA reads TGTGCCACCAGTCAGACAGGGAAGGGCACAGATACGCAGTATTTT. Protein: CATSQTGKGTDTQYF.

This clonotype was counted only a few times. V is TRBV5-4 and J is TRBJ2-7; D possibly corresponds to TRBD1 (6 bases). The germline V and J ends were trimmed by 5 bases and 6 bases, with 18 bases remaining between them. The CDR3 has 14 residues. The germline V gene has CDR1 SGHNT and CDR2 YYREEE (reference sequence). This CDR3 reads CASSPPGASSEQYF. The CDR3 region has the DNA TGTGCCAGCAGTCCGCCAGGGGCTTCTTCCGAGCAGTACTTC.

This chain links TRBV5-6 with TRBJ2-5, with TRBD1 as a possible D gene (6 bases). CDR3 size: 14 residues. The germline V gene has CDR1 SGHDT and CDR2 YYEEEE. V was pared by 4 bases and J by 5 bases, with 15 bases between. The CDR3 loop reads CASSKDSARETQYF. The CDR3 coding sequence is TGTGCCAGCAGCAAGGACAGTGCTCGGGAGACCCAGTACTTC. Full variable domain (remainder filled in from reference TRBV5-6 and TRBJ2-5): DAGVTQSPTHLIKTRGQQVTLRCSPKSGHDTVSWYQQALGQGPQFIFQYYEEEERQRGNFPDRFSGHQFPNYSSELNVNALLLGDSALYLCASSKDSARETQYFGPGTRLLVL.

This clonotype showed up just a few times. The chain combines TRBV9 with TRBJ2-3, with 8 bases that match TRBD2. The junction had 4 bases not matched to a gene; V was cut back by 3 bases and J by 4 bases. Germline CDR1 is SGDLS and CDR2 is YYNGEE. The length of the CDR3 is 14 residues. CDR3 DNA: TGTGCCAGCAGCGCGGGGGGGGGCCCAGATACGCAGTATTTT. Its protein is CASSAGGGPDTQYF.

V usage is TRBV9 and J usage is TRBJ2-1, with 10 bases lining up with TRBD2. The length of the CDR3 is 15 residues. V was pared by 3 bases and J by 6 bases, with 6 bases of the junction left unmatched. Germline V lookup: CDR1 SGDLS, CDR2 YYNGEE. The DNA for the CDR3 is TGTGCCAGCAGCGCGGGGACTAGCGTATCCAATGAGCAGTTCTTC. Its translation is CASSAGTSVSNEQFF.

V usage is TRBV5-1 and J usage is TRBJ1-2; D unclear. The CDR3 has 14 amino acids. Trimming stripped 0 bases from V and 0 bases from J, with 6 bases between. Germline CDR1 SGHRS, CDR2 YFSETQ. This CDR3 reads CASSLGSSNYGYTF. The CDR3 DNA follows: TGCGCCAGCAGCTTGGGCTCATCTAACTATGGCTACACCTTC.

Details on this clonotype: At one end, the junction sequence differs from germline, possibly due to a read error. The V gene is TRBV4-3, the J gene TRBJ1-4; D not resolved. The CDR3 extends over 19 amino acids. The germline V gene has CDR1 LGHNA and CDR2 YSLEER. Here the CDR3 DNA reads TGCGCCAGCGGCCAAGCGGGCACTCCGGGTACAGCAACTAATGAAAAACTGTTTTTT. It translates to CASGQAGTPGTATNEKLFF.

This clonotype was seen many times. The chain's CDR3 is CASSPSGKKNNEQFF. The CDR3 nucleotides read TGTGCCAGCTCACCCAGCGGGAAGAAGAACAATGAGCAGTTCTTC. The gene calls are TRBV18 and TRBJ2-1; 7 bases line up with TRBD2. The CDR3 extends over 15 amino acids. Germline V gives CDR1 KGHSH, CDR2 LQKENI. Losses at the gene ends were 3 bases for V and 5 bases for J; bases not matched to a gene: 7.

The chain couples TRBV30 to TRBJ2-7; D may correspond to TRBD1 or TRBD2 (5 bases each). Germline assignment: CDR1 GTSNPN and CDR2 SVGIG (reference sequence). The CDR3 extends over 12 amino acids. The V gene lost 1 base and the J gene lost 6 bases, with 10 bases spanning the gap. The CDR3 sequence: CAWSEGTGEQYF. CDR3 nucleotides: TGTGCCTGGAGTGAAGGGACGGGCGAGCAGTACTTC.

The chain uses TRBV3-1 and TRBJ1-2; tentatively, D is TRBD1 (6 bases). Germline CDR1 LGHDT, CDR2 YNNKEL (reference sequence). The ends were cut back, 3 bases at V and 2 bases at J, with 10 bases in the middle. This CDR3 is 14 amino acids long. CDR3 in amino acids: CASSQETGNYGYTF. In DNA form, the CDR3 reads TGTGCCAGCAGCCAGGAAACAGGGAACTATGGCTACACCTTC.

V usage is TRBV5-1 and J usage is TRBJ2-2; 7 bases fit TRBD2. Germline CDR1 is SGHRS and CDR2 is YFSETQ. The CDR3 spans 16 residues. Trimming cost V 0 bases and J 4 bases; bases outside gene matches: 6. The CDR3 region has the DNA TGCGCCAGCAGCTTGGAGACTAGCTCGGTCACCGGGGAGCTGTTTTTT. It encodes CASSLETSSVTGELFF.

The rearrangement uses TRBV7-2 and TRBJ2-3; no firm D call. CDR1 is SGHTA, CDR2 FQGNSA, per germline. This CDR3 comprises 15 residues. The ends were cut back, 2 bases at V and 4 bases at J, with 13 bases in the middle. The CDR3 DNA follows: TGTGCCAGCAGCTTAAGTGGGTCTTCGGCAGATACGCAGTATTTT. Protein: CASSLSGSSADTQYF.

The chain recombines TRBV7-8 with TRBJ2-1; perhaps TRBD2 as D (6 bases). CDR1 is SGHVS, CDR2 FQNEAQ, per germline. The CDR3 extends over 16 amino acids. V was clipped by 2 bases and J by 3 bases, with 14 bases between them. The CDR3 sequence: CASSLSSGVGYNEQFF. CDR3 nucleotides: TGTGCCAGCAGCTTATCCTCGGGAGTCGGCTACAATGAGCAGTTCTTC.

V usage is TRBV2 and J usage is TRBJ2-2; 7 bases fit TRBD2. The V and J ends lost 6 bases and 5 bases, in that order; junction bases with no gene match: 9. The germline gives CDR1 SNHLY, CDR2 FYNNEI. The CDR3 is made up of 15 amino acids. The CDR3 here is CASRRLSGGTGELFF. The CDR3 bases are TGTGCCAGCAGGAGACTATCGGGGGGAACCGGGGAGCTGTTTTTT.

The chain couples TRBV5-1 to TRBJ2-7, with 11 bases that match TRBD2. The V gene's germline CDR1 is SGHRS and CDR2 YFSETQ. With 8 bases clipped from V and 4 bases from J, the junction kept 8 bases outside the gene matches. The CDR3 spans 14 residues. CDR3 nucleotides: TGCGCCAGGACACTAGCGGGAGTTCAGTACGAGCAGTACTTC. It is translated as CARTLAGVQYEQYF.

This clonotype has a handful of counts. CDR3 loop: CASSLGGPGAYNEQFF. The CDR3 bases are TGCGCCAGCAGCTTGGGGGGCCCGGGTGCCTACAATGAGCAGTTCTTC. J is TRBJ2-1 and V is TRBV5-1; D might be TRBD1 (5 bases). The CDR3 runs 16 residues. Germline-derived CDR1 and CDR2 are SGHRS and YFSETQ. V dropped 0 bases and J dropped 2 bases, with 12 bases sitting between them.

V is TRBV6-1 and J is TRBJ2-2, with D possibly being TRBD2 (5 bases). This CDR3 is built from 16 residues. Trimming removed 6 bases at V and 6 bases at J, with 20 bases between. Germline V gives CDR1 MNHNS, CDR2 SASEGT. The CDR3 nucleotides are TGTGCCAGCAGCTCCGCGGGTGGATTTACCGCCGGGGAGCTGTTTTTT. Translating gives CASSSAGGFTAGELFF.

V gene TRBV10-2 combines with J gene TRBJ1-2, with D perhaps matching TRBD1 (6 bases). The V and J ends lost 0 bases and 3 bases respectively, with 17 bases between them. The CDR3 spans 17 residues. Germline-derived CDR1 and CDR2 are WSHSY and SAAADI. The CDR3 DNA sequence: TGCGCCAGCAGTGAGTCAGGGGGGCGGTTGTATTACTATGGCTACACCTTC. Its protein is CASSESGGRLYYYGYTF.

This clonotype was counted between two and nine times. This rearrangement joins TRBV7-2 to TRBJ1-4, with D maybe TRBD1 (5 bases). Germline V CDR1 and CDR2: SGHTA, FQGNSA. V was shortened by 1 base and J by 7 bases, with 13 bases between the two germline ends. The CDR3 runs 15 residues. The CDR3 nucleotides read TGTGCCAGCAGCTTAGTGGCAGGGAGAGTTGAAAAACTGTTTTTT. Translating gives CASSLVAGRVEKLFF.

This clonotype has more than one count but fewer than ten. V gene TRBV7-9 combines with J gene TRBJ2-5; 9 positions match TRBD1. Germline lookup yields CDR1 SEHNR and CDR2 FQNEAQ (reference sequence). This CDR3 is 16 amino acids long. The junction had 9 bases not matched to a gene; V was cut back by 5 bases and J by 2 bases. CDR3 protein: CASSSDRGRIQETQYF. For the CDR3, the DNA is TGTGCCAGCAGCAGCGACAGGGGGAGAATACAAGAGACCCAGTACTTC.

In its sample, this clonotype was seen a few times. The V and J genes are TRBV5-1 and TRBJ2-2; 7 nucleotides line up with TRBD1. There are 16 residues in the CDR3. J was trimmed by 4 bases and V by 0 bases; bases with no gene match: 6. The V gene's germline CDR1 is SGHRS and CDR2 YFSETQ. The CDR3 nucleotides are TGCGCCAGCAGCTTGGAACAGGGGTATGGCACCGGGGAGCTGTTTTTT. This translates into CASSLEQGYGTGELFF. The full variable domain, rest sourced from reference TRBV5-1 and TRBJ2-2, is KAGVTQTPRYLIKTRGQQVTLSCSPISGHRSVSWYQQTPGQGLQFLFEYFSETQRNKGNFPGRFSGRQFSNSRSEMNVSTLELGDSALYLCASSLEQGYGTGELFFGEGSRLTVL.

The chain combines TRBV6-6 with TRBJ1-1, with 8 nucleotides matching TRBD1. This CDR3 region has 15 residues. With 4 bases clipped from V and 2 bases from J, the junction kept 6 bases outside the gene matches. The germline CDR1 and CDR2 sequences are MNHNY and SVGAGI (reference sequence). The CDR3 nucleotides read TGTGCCAGCAGTTCTCCGGGACAGGCTAACACTGAAGCTTTCTTT. This sequence encodes CASSSPGQANTEAFF.

The sample holds a few counts of this clonotype. The genes are TRBV5-6 and TRBJ1-2, with TRBD1 matching 8 bases. Germline V gene data show CDR1 as SGHDT and CDR2 as YYEEEE. CDR3 size: 15 residues. V lost 4 bases and J lost 4; bases outside the gene matches: 9. DNA for the CDR3: TGTGCCAGCAGCCCCCGGCCCGGACAGGGCTATGGCTACACCTTC. This encodes CASSPRPGQGYGYTF.

The chain links TRBV7-2 to TRBJ1-1; D is undetermined. Trimming cost V 1 base and J 4 bases, with 7 bases left between them. The length of the CDR3 is 13 residues. The V gene's germline CDR1 is SGHTA and CDR2 FQGNSA. The CDR3 loop is CASSLGYLTEAFF. As DNA, the CDR3 is TGTGCCAGCAGCTTAGGATACCTCACTGAAGCTTTCTTT.

This sequence joins TRBV24-1 and TRBJ2-1, with 10 bases aligning to TRBD1. V lost 3 bases to trimming and J lost 0 bases; unmatched junction nucleotides: 13. The CDR3 totals 20 residues. Looked up from germline, CDR1 is KGHDR and CDR2 is SFDVKD. The CDR3 region has the DNA TGTGCCACCAGTGATGTTAGTGACAGGGGGCAGAAGAACTCCTACAATGAGCAGTTCTTC. This codes for CATSDVSDRGQKNSYNEQFF.

The V call is TRBV5-6, the J call TRBJ2-7; D not resolved. The germline V gene encodes CDR1 SGHDT and CDR2 YYEEEE. V lost 2 bases and J 3 bases, leaving 6 bases between the germline ends. The CDR3 has 12 residues. The CDR3 here is CASSLFDYEQYF. The CDR3 nucleotides are TGTGCCAGCAGCTTATTCGACTACGAGCAGTACTTC.